This TCR beta chain was profiled in a study of breast tumors, draining lymph nodes, adjacent tissues. General observations from the study: Luminal-like breast cancer showed significantly higher tumor–nontumor repertoire similarity than basal-like.

TCRdb re-derived calls from the multiplex PCR reads in MiXCR, one entry per CDR3 protein. The profile shows some 230,000 distinct CDR3 sequences, about 34% of them singletons. At least ten counts were recorded for this clonotype. Its antigen remains unidentified. With V trimmed by 7 bases and J by 4 bases, 11 bases remained unmatched. CDR1 is MNHNY and CDR2 is SVGAGI in the germline V gene (reference sequence). This CDR3 region has 16 residues. Axillary draining lymph nodes of breast cancer patients supplied the node samples. Sequences were obtained from axillary lymph node tissue. This clonotype was obtained from a female donor with breast cancer. Some clones in this sample may be carry-over from other donors' samples. The chain employs TRBV6-6 and TRBJ2-1; 9 positions agree with TRBD2. The DNA for the CDR3 is TGTGCCAGCACCCTCAGGCGGGGGGGCGCTTACAATGAGCAGTTCTTC. It is translated as CASTLRRGGAYNEQFF.